Listed here is a single T cell receptor beta chain. Its target is unknown. One end of the junction does not line up with germline, which may come from a read error. The data were taken from a study of cytomegalovirus exposure and HLA in healthy donors. Primers included in the PCR were 60 Vbeta and 13 Jbeta primers. The data were produced by immunoSEQ multiplex PCR, yet TCRdb's version contains in-frame clones alone and is incomplete. The sample includes roughly 60,000 clones, 70% of them seen just once. General observations from the study: Analysis was carried out at a later point, and it linked a missense DCLRE1C variant to TCR beta V- and J-gene trimming.

This TCR was sampled from a woman between 55 and 75 years old in good health and CMV-seropositive. Sequencing used PBMCs.

The CDR3 region is CSSSPSGVNSPLHF. CDR3 nucleotide sequence: TGTTCCAGCAGCCCGTCGGGGGTTAATTCACCCCTCCACTTT. The rearrangement uses TRBV7-9 and TRBJ1-6; perhaps TRBD1 as D (5 bases). This CDR3 contains 14 residues. Germline V gene lookup returns CDR1 SEHNR and CDR2 FQNEAQ (reference sequence).